One T cell receptor (beta chain) is described in this entry. The antigen remains unidentified. This sample is part of a study of beta chain features in type 1 diabetes. What was sequenced were expressed TCRB transcripts, since all of the isolated RNA had been reverse transcribed. Sequencing was performed with immunoSEQ multiplex PCR; in TCRdb, only in-frame clones are kept and a portion is missing. The sample includes 15,000 to 19,000 clones, about 70% of them seen just once. Regarding the study as a whole: Type 1 diabetes patients showed a moderate but significant shortening of TCRB CDR3s in all four CD4+ subsets.

Sequences were obtained from Tregs from blood. The source of this sequence is a man aged 30 to 39 with type 1 diabetes.

CDR3 nucleotide sequence: TGCGCCAGCAGCAGGGAACTAGCGGGGGGGCGCAACGAGCAGTTCTTC. It yields the protein CASSRELAGGRNEQFF. The rearrangement links TRBV5-1 to TRBJ2-1, with 13 bases that match TRBD2. The V and J ends lost 4 bases and 10 bases, in that order; junction bases with no gene match: 11. The length of the CDR3 is 16 residues. Per germline, CDR1 SGHRS and CDR2 YFSETQ.